This T cell receptor beta chain was identified during a study of chronic HIV infection and antiretroviral therapy. This clonotype was observed at least ten times. TCRdb fed the 5' RACE reads into MiXCR, producing one record per CDR3 protein. The sample lists fewer than 40,000 distinct CDR3 sequences; more than 8% were seen once. This CDR3 has 16 residues. CDR1 SGHDT and CDR2 YYEEEE come from the germline V gene. The V and J ends lost 3 bases and 5 bases respectively, with 19 bases between them. This clonotype was obtained from an adult who had HIV and had not received antiretroviral therapy, or was an uninfected healthy control (not recorded which). The sample comprised peripheral blood. The rearrangement uses TRBV5-6 and TRBJ2-3; possibly TRBD1 or TRBD2 for D (5 bases each). CDR3 bases: TGTGCCAGCAGCTCGATTCGGGGCCTCGCGCGAGATACGCAGTATTTT. Translated: CASSSIRGLARDTQYF.